The 23 T cell receptor beta chains listed next were all sequenced from one sample in a study of T cells in tumors after PD-1 blockade. Only in-frame clones appear in the TCRdb table, and some are missing; sequencing was by immunoSEQ multiplex PCR. The table lists tens of thousands of clones, around 85% of them singletons. Material: PBMCs, obtained before anti-PD-1 treatment. The receptors were sampled from a human donor with basal cell carcinoma.

V gene TRBV27 combines with J gene TRBJ2-3; 8 positions match TRBD1. Germline V gene sequence: CDR1 MNHEY, CDR2 SMNVEV (reference sequence). CDR3 size: 15 residues. With V trimmed by 5 bases and J by 1 base, 5 bases remained unmatched. The CDR3 spells CASSPAGQGTDTQYF. CDR3 nucleotide sequence: TGTGCCAGCAGTCCGGCGGGACAGGGCACAGATACGCAGTATTTT.

The chain has TRBV19 and TRBJ1-1; the D is unclear. The CDR3 has 13 residues. Trimming took off 5 bases at V and 3 bases at J, with 10 bases between the two ends. Germline V CDR1 and CDR2: LNHDA, SQIVND (reference sequence). Written as DNA, the CDR3 is TGTGCCAGTAGTCGGGGTCGGGACACTGAAGCTTTCTTT. It codes for CASSRGRDTEAFF. Together with reference TRBV19 and TRBJ1-1, the CDR3 gives the full variable domain: DGGITQSPKYLFRKEGQNVTLSCEQNLNHDAMYWYRQDPGQGLRLIYYSQIVNDFQKGDIAEGYSVSREKKESFPLTVTSAQKNPTAFYLCASSRGRDTEAFFGQGTRLTVV.

The chain employs TRBV6-4 and TRBJ1-2; 8 bases line up with TRBD1. Germline values: CDR1 MRHNA, CDR2 SNTAGT. The CDR3 length is 15 residues. Trimming cost V 2 bases and J 3 bases; bases outside gene matches: 5. CDR3 in amino acids: CASSDPKTGDYGYTF. The CDR3 DNA follows: TGTGCCAGCAGTGACCCGAAGACAGGGGACTATGGCTACACCTTC.

The chain employs TRBV11-3 and TRBJ2-2; 11 nucleotides match TRBD1. The V gene end was trimmed by 1 base and the J gene end by 7 bases; junction bases not matched to a gene: 2. Germline V gene sequence: CDR1 SGHNT, CDR2 YENEEA. The CDR3 sequence is 15 residues long. CDR3 sequence (DNA): TGTGCCAGCAGCTTAGGGACAGGGGGCAGCGGGGAGCTGTTTTTT. Translating it yields CASSLGTGGSGELFF. The full variable domain, with the rest looked up from reference TRBV11-3 and TRBJ2-2, is EAGVVQSPRYKIIEKKQPVAFWCNPISGHNTLYWYLQNLGQGPELLIRYENEEAVDDSQLPKDRFSAERLKGVDSTLKIQPAELGDSAVYLCASSLGTGGSGELFFGEGSRLTVL.

This clone was picked up one time. The chain links TRBV28 to TRBJ1-1; D not certain. This CDR3 comprises 12 residues. V dropped 10 bases and J dropped 4 bases, with 13 bases sitting between them. CDR1 is MDHEN, CDR2 SYDVKM, per germline. This chain's CDR3 is CATGSLFTEAFF. The DNA for the CDR3 is TGTGCCACGGGAAGTTTATTCACTGAAGCTTTCTTT. Filled out from reference TRBV28 and TRBJ1-1, the complete variable domain reads DVKVTQSSRYLVKRTGEKVFLECVQDMDHENMFWYRQDPGLGLRLIYFSYDVKMKEKGDIPEGYSVSREKKERFSLILESASTNQTSMYLCATGSLFTEAFFGQGTRLTVV.

This chain's CDR3 is CASSVSGGAPDTQYF. The CDR3 region has the DNA TGTGCCAGCAGCGTTAGCGGGGGGGCCCCAGATACGCAGTATTTT. The rearrangement joins TRBV6-5 to TRBJ2-3; 11 bases are a match to TRBD2. Trimming took 6 bases from V and 4 from J; bases not matched to a gene: 6. Germline V gives CDR1 MNHEY, CDR2 SVGAGI. The CDR3 covers 15 residues.

The V call is TRBV7-2, the J call TRBJ2-5; 9 bases fit TRBD1. CDR3 length: 15 amino acids. Per germline, CDR1 SGHTA and CDR2 FQGNSA. J was trimmed by 3 bases and V by 5 bases; bases with no gene match: 7. This chain's CDR3 is CASSPHGTGKETQYF. The CDR3 DNA is TGTGCCAGCAGCCCCCATGGGACAGGGAAAGAGACCCAGTACTTC.

The CDR3, as DNA: TGTGCCAGCAGTTTACGTCAGATTGCCAAAAACATTCAGTACTTC. It is translated as CASSLRQIAKNIQYF. The J gene is TRBJ2-4, the V gene TRBV28; D gene uncertain. Trimming stripped 2 bases from V and 1 base from J, with 9 bases between. The CDR3 has 15 residues. From germline, CDR1 is MDHEN and CDR2 SYDVKM. The variable domain in full, with the rest retrieved from reference TRBV28 and TRBJ2-4, is DVKVTQSSRYLVKRTGEKVFLECVQDMDHENMFWYRQDPGLGLRLIYFSYDVKMKEKGDIPEGYSVSREKKERFSLILESASTNQTSMYLCASSLRQIAKNIQYFGAGTRLSVL.

The chain couples TRBV7-8 to TRBJ2-5; D unresolved. From germline, CDR1 is SGHVS and CDR2 FQNEAQ. This CDR3 region has 13 residues. The V and J ends lost 5 bases and 1 base respectively, with 8 bases between them. The CDR3 coding sequence is TGTGCCAGCAGCCCCACGATCCAAGAGACCCAGTACTTC. Its translation: CASSPTIQETQYF.

V is TRBV30 and J is TRBJ1-5, with D unresolved. V lost 2 bases to trimming and J lost 0 bases, with 5 bases between them. This CDR3 region has 13 residues. Germline CDR1 and CDR2: GTSNPN and SVGIG (reference sequence). The CDR3 DNA sequence: TGTGCCTGGAGTAAACTTAGCAATCAGCCCCAGCATTTT. This gives the protein CAWSKLSNQPQHF.

The chain has TRBV6-5 and TRBJ2-3; D ambiguous. Trimming stripped 0 bases from V and 6 bases from J, with 7 bases between. The CDR3 runs to 13 residues. CDR1 and CDR2 (germline): MNHEY, SVGAGI. The CDR3 bases are TGTGCCAGCAGTTACTCGATCGGCGATACGCAGTATTTT. Protein: CASSYSIGDTQYF.

The J gene is TRBJ2-3, the V gene TRBV12-1; the table's D gene call, TRBD2, was not cross checked with the DNA. TRBV12-1 is noted as a pseudogene. The CDR3 sequence is 18 residues long. The CDR3 sequence: CASRQGAGLPGVTDTQYF. CDR3 coding DNA: TGTGCCAGCAGACAAGGGGCCGGGCTACCGGGGGTTACGGATACGCAGTATTTT.

This clone was detected only a few times. This rearrangement joins TRBV14 to TRBJ2-7, with a weak D call TRBD2 (6 bases). The V end was cut by 6 bases, the J end by 4 bases, with 13 bases between. Germline assignment: CDR1 SGHDN and CDR2 FVKESK. The CDR3 sequence is 13 residues long. The CDR3 nucleotides are TGTGCCAGCAGGCAGGCGGGGAGGTACGAGCAGTACTTC. It is translated as CASRQAGRYEQYF.

The V gene is TRBV19, the J gene TRBJ2-3, with a weak D call TRBD2 (6 bases). Per the germline V gene, CDR1 is LNHDA and CDR2 is SQIVND (reference sequence). The germline V and J ends were trimmed by 3 bases and 1 base, with 8 bases remaining between them. This CDR3 spans 14 amino acids. CDR3 sequence reads: CASSIGGGTDTQYF. As DNA, the CDR3 is TGTGCCAGTAGTATTGGCGGGGGCACAGATACGCAGTATTTT.

J is TRBJ2-3 and V is TRBV3-1 (or the pseudogene TRBV3-2); 11 nucleotides match TRBD2. Germline V gene data show CDR1 as LGHDT and CDR2 as YNNKEL (reference sequence). Trimming at V came to 5 bases and at J to 6 bases, leaving 10 bases not matched to a gene. The CDR3 length is 16 residues. CDR3 nucleotides: TGTGCCAGCAGCTATAGCGGGGGGGCCTCCAGTGATACGCAGTATTTT. Translation: CASSYSGGASSDTQYF.

The chain recombines TRBV7-2 with TRBJ2-3, with D perhaps TRBD2 (5 bases). Deletions cut 5 bases from V and 3 bases from J, with 15 bases between. Germline V gene sequence: CDR1 SGHTA, CDR2 FQGNSA. The CDR3 is made up of 15 amino acids. The CDR3 DNA reads as TGTGCCAGCAGCCCCACTAGTTTCGTAACAGATACGCAGTATTTT. This translates into CASSPTSFVTDTQYF.

This chain links TRBV2 with TRBJ2-3; D not resolved. Trimming pared 7 bases from V and 2 bases from J, leaving 10 bases between. This CDR3 spans 13 amino acids. Germline V lookup: CDR1 SNHLY, CDR2 FYNNEI. This CDR3 is CASKSDYTDTQYF. The CDR3 nucleotides read TGTGCCAGCAAGTCGGATTACACAGATACGCAGTATTTT. Looking up the rest from reference TRBV2 and TRBJ2-3 gives the full variable domain: EPEVTQTPSHQVTQMGQEVILRCVPISNHLYFYWYRQILGQKVEFLVSFYNNEISEKSEIFDDQFSVERPDGSNFTLKIRSTKLEDSAMYFCASKSDYTDTQYFGPGTRLTVL.

The chain uses TRBV5-5 and TRBJ1-2, with unresolved D. The germline V gene has CDR1 SGHKS and CDR2 YYEKEE (reference sequence). The V end lost 7 bases, the J end lost 0 bases, and 16 bases lay between the germline ends. The CDR3 runs 15 residues. This CDR3 reads CASRPGPVTNYGYTF. For the CDR3, the DNA is TGTGCCAGCCGCCCGGGCCCAGTAACTAACTATGGCTACACCTTC.

The chain links TRBV7-2 to TRBJ2-7; D may correspond to TRBD1 or TRBD2 (6 bases each). With 4 bases removed from V and 4 bases from J, the gap between germline ends came to 14 bases. Germline V gene lookup returns CDR1 SGHTA and CDR2 FQGNSA. The CDR3 is 14 residues long. The CDR3 protein is CASSYGGALYEQYF. The CDR3 DNA reads as TGTGCCAGCAGCTACGGGGGCGCCCTATACGAGCAGTACTTC.

The V and J genes are TRBV9 and TRBJ1-2, with D perhaps TRBD1 (6 bases). CDR1 and CDR2 from the germline V gene are SGDLS and YYNGEE. Trimming removed 1 base at V and 6 bases at J, with 25 bases between. The CDR3 runs to 18 residues. The CDR3 region has the DNA TGTGCCAGCAGCGTAACCCCCGATGGTTCGGGGGCGCGGAATGGCTACACCTTC. This sequence encodes CASSVTPDGSGARNGYTF.

The chain carries TRBV28 and TRBJ2-7; D uncertain. The CDR3 sequence is 16 residues long. Germline CDR1 and CDR2: MDHEN and SYDVKM. V was cut by 3 bases and J by 6 bases, with 21 bases left in between. This chain's CDR3 is CASSLRGNEESVEQYF. The DNA for the CDR3 is TGTGCCAGCAGTTTGAGAGGAAACGAGGAGTCGGTCGAGCAGTACTTC.

Here the CDR3 DNA reads TGTGCCAGCCCCTCTAGGTCTGGGGCCAACGTCCTGACTTTC. The encoded protein is CASPSRSGANVLTF. The V gene is TRBV5-8, the J gene TRBJ2-6; no reliable D call. CDR1 and CDR2 from the germline V gene are SGHTS and YDEGEE. V lost 7 bases, J lost 1 base, and 9 bases lay in between. This CDR3 has 14 amino acids.

This clone occurred once. This chain uses TRBV7-2 with TRBJ2-1; TRBD1 matches at 11 bases. The CDR3 runs to 16 residues. V lost 5 bases, J lost 6 bases, and 9 bases stayed unmatched. The germline gives CDR1 SGHTA, CDR2 FQGNSA. The CDR3 region is CASSPSPGTGGNEQFF. CDR3 nucleotides: TGTGCCAGCAGCCCCTCACCCGGGACAGGGGGCAATGAGCAGTTCTTC.